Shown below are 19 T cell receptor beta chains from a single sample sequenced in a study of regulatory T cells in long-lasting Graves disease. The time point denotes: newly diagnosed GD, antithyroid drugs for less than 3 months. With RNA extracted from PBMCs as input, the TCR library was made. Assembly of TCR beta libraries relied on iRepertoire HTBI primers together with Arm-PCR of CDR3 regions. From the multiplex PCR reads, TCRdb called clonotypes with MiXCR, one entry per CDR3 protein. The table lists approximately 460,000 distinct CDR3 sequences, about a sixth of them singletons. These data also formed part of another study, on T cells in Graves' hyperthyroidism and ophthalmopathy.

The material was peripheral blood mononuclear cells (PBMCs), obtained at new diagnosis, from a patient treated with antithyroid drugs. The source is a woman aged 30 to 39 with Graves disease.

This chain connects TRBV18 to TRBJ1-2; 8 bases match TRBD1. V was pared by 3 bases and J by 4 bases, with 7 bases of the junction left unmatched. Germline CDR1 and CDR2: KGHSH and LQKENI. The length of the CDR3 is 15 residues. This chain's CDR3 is CASSPQDRAVYGYTF. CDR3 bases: TGTGCCAGCTCACCCCAGGACAGGGCCGTCTATGGCTACACCTTC. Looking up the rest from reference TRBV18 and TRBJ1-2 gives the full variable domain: NAGVMQNPRHLVRRRGQEARLRCSPMKGHSHVYWYRQLPEEGLKFMVYLQKENIIDESGMPKERFSAEFPKEGPSILRIQQVVRGDSAAYFCASSPQDRAVYGYTFGSGTRLTVV.

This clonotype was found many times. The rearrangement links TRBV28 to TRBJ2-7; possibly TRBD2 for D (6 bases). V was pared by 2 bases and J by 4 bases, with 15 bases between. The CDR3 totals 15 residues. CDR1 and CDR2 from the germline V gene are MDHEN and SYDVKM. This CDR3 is CASSLLTGVRYEQYF. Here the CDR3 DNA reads TGTGCCAGCAGTTTACTCACGGGGGTCAGGTACGAGCAGTACTTC.

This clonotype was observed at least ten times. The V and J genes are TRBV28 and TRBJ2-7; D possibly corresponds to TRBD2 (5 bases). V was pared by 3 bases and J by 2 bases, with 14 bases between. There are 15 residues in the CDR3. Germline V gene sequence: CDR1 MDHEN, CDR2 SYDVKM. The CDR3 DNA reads TGTGCCAGCAGTTTGAGTAGCGTCTTGCCCTACGAGCAGTACTTC. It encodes CASSLSSVLPYEQYF. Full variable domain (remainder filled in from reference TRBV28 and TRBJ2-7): DVKVTQSSRYLVKRTGEKVFLECVQDMDHENMFWYRQDPGLGLRLIYFSYDVKMKEKGDIPEGYSVSREKKERFSLILESASTNQTSMYLCASSLSSVLPYEQYFGPGTRLTVT.

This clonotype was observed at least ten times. This CDR3 is CAWSGRAFREETQYF. Here the CDR3 DNA reads TGTGCCTGGAGCGGGAGGGCCTTTAGGGAGGAGACCCAGTACTTC. The V gene is TRBV30, the J gene TRBJ2-5; 8 nucleotides agree with TRBD2. Trimming cost V 3 bases and J 5 bases; bases outside gene matches: 11. The germline CDR1 and CDR2 sequences are GTSNPN and SVGIG (reference sequence). The CDR3 contains 15 residues.

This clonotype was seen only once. CDR3 loop: CASSVIGHPSYGYTF. The CDR3 region has the DNA TGTGCCAGTAGTGTCATCGGACACCCTTCCTATGGCTACACCTTC. The V and J genes are TRBV19 and TRBJ1-2; a possible D gene is TRBD1 (5 bases). The CDR3 is 15 amino acids. Germline-derived CDR1 and CDR2 are LNHDA and SQIVND (reference sequence). The ends were cut back, 5 bases at V and 4 bases at J, with 17 bases in the middle.

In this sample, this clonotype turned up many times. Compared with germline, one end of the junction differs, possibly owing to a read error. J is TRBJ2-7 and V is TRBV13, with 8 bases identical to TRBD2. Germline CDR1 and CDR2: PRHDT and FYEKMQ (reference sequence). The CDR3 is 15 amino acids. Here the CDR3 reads CASSGIGTRTYEQYF. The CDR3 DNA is TGCGCCAGCAGCGGTATCGGGACTAGGACCTACGAGCAGTACTTC. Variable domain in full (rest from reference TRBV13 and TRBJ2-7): AAGVIQSPRHLIKEKRETATLKCYPIPRHDTVYWYQQGPGQDPQFLISFYEKMQSDKGSIPDRFSAQQFSDYHSELNMSSLELGDSALYFCASSGIGTRTYEQYFGPGTRLTVT.

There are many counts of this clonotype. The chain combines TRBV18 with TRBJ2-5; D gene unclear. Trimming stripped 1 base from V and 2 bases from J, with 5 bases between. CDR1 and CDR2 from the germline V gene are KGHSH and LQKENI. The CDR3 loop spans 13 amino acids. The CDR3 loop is CASSPHPQETQYF. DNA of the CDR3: TGTGCCAGCTCACCACATCCTCAAGAGACCCAGTACTTC.

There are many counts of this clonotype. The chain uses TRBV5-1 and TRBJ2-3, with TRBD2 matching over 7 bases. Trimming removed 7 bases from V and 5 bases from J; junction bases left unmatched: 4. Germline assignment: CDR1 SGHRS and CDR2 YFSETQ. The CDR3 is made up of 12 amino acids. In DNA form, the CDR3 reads TGCGCCAGCGGGGCGGGAGTAGATACGCAGTATTTT. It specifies CASGAGVDTQYF.

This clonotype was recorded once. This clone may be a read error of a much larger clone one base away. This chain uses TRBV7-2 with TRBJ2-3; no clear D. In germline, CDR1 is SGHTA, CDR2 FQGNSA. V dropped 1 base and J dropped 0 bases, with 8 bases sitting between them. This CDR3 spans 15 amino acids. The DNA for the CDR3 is TGTGCCAGCAGCTTAGATTTGGCGAGCACAGATACGCAGTATTTT. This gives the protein CASSLDLASTDTQYF.

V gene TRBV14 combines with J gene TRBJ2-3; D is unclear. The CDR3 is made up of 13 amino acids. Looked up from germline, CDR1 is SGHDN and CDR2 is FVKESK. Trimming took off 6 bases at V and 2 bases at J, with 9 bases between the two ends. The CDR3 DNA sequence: TGTGCCAGCAGTTATGGCTTCACAGATACGCAGTATTTT. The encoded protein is CASSYGFTDTQYF.

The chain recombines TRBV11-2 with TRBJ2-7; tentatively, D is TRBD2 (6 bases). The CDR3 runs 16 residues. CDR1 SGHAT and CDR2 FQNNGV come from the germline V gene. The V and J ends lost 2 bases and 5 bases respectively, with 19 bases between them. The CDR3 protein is CASSLTGARRGDEQYF. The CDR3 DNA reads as TGTGCCAGCAGCTTAACGGGAGCCCGACGGGGCGACGAGCAGTACTTC. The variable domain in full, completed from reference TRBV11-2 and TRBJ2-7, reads EAGVAQSPRYKIIEKRQSVAFWCNPISGHATLYWYQQILGQGPKLLIQFQNNGVVDDSQLPKDRFSAERLKGVDSTLKIQPAKLEDSAVYLCASSLTGARRGDEQYFGPGTRLTVT.

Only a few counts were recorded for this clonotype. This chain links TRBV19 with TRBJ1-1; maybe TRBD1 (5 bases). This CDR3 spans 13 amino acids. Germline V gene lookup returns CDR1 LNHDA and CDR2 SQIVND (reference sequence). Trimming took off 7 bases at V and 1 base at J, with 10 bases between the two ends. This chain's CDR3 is CASNGDGNTEAFF. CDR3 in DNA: TGTGCCAGTAATGGGGACGGGAACACTGAAGCTTTCTTT. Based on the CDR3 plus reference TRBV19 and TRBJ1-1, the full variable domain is DGGITQSPKYLFRKEGQNVTLSCEQNLNHDAMYWYRQDPGQGLRLIYYSQIVNDFQKGDIAEGYSVSREKKESFPLTVTSAQKNPTAFYLCASNGDGNTEAFFGQGTRLTVV.

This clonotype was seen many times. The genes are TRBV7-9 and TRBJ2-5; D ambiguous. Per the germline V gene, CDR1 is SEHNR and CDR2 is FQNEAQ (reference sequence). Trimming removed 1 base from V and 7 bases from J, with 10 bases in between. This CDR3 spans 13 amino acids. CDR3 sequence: CASSLVGPGTQYF. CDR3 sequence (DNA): TGTGCCAGCAGCTTAGTCGGCCCGGGGACCCAGTACTTC.

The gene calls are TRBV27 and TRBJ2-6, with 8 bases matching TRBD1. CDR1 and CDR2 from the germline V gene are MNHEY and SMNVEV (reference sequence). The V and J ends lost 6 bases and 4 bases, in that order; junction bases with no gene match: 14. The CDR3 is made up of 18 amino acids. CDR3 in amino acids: CASSTPGQAAPGANVLTF. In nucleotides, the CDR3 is TGTGCCAGCAGCACCCCGGGACAGGCCGCCCCCGGGGCCAACGTCCTGACTTTC.

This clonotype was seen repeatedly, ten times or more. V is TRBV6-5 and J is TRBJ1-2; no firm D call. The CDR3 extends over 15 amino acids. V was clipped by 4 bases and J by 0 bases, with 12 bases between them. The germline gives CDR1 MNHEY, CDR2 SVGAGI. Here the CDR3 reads CASSFAGAPNYGYTF. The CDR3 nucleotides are TGTGCCAGCAGTTTCGCTGGAGCGCCTAACTATGGCTACACCTTC.

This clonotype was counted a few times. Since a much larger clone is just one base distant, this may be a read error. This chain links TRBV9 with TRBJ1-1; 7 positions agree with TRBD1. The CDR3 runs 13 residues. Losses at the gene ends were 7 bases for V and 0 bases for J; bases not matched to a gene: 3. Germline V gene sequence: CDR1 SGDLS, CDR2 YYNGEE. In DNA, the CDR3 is TGTGCCAGCGGGGACAGCATGAACACTGAAGCTTTCTTT. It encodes CASGDSMNTEAFF.

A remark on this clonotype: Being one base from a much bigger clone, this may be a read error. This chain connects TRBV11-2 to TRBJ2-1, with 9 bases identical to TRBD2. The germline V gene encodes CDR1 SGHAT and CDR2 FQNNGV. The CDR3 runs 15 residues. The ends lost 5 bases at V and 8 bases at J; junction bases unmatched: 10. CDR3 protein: CASSVGLAGRDEQFF. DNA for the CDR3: TGTGCCAGCAGCGTCGGGCTAGCGGGAAGGGATGAGCAGTTCTTC.

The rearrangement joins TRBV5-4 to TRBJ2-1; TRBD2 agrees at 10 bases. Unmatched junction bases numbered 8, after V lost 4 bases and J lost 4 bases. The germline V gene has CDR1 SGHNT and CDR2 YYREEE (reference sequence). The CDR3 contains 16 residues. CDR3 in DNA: TGTGCCAGCAGCCCACCTAGCGGGAGATCGTACAATGAGCAGTTCTTC. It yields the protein CASSPPSGRSYNEQFF.

CDR3: CSAPGTTNEKLFF. The CDR3 DNA reads as TGCAGTGCTCCCGGGACAACTAATGAAAAACTGTTTTTT. The chain uses TRBV20-1 and TRBJ1-4; D is unclear. The CDR3 spans 13 residues. In germline, CDR1 is DFQATT, CDR2 SNEGSKA (reference sequence). V gave up 5 bases and J gave up 0 bases, with 7 bases separating them.